A selection of T cell receptor beta chains follows, all from one sample in a study of T-cell reconstitution after alpha-beta-depleted transplantation in children. TCRdb itself ran the PCR reads through MiXCR, one entry per CDR3 protein. This sample has approximately 190,000 distinct CDR3 sequences; 5% to 6.5% occur once, and the top ten carry 4.5% to 5.5%. The starting material was PBMCs, obtained before TCRalphabeta/CD19-depleted stem cell transplant. All receptors come from a girl under three years old with combined immunodeficiency, due to receive a stem cell transplant. Both conserved end residues are part of each CDR3. D genes are given only for firm matches. Rows may omit the clone size; those that give it use once, few, many or a size class.

many	TRBV12-3/TRBV12-4	TRBD1	TRBJ2-7	CASTDGDRGSNEQYF	TGTGCCAGCACCGACGGTGACAGGGGAAGCAACGAGCAGTACTTC
many	TRBV29-1	TRBD2	TRBJ2-3	CSVAGLAGGTIPSTDTQYF	TGCAGCGTTGCCGGACTAGCGGGAGGTACCATTCCCAGCACAGATACGCAGTATTTT
few	TRBV30	.	TRBJ2-1	CACQRSHPNEQFF	TGTGCCTGCCAGAGAAGTCACCCAAATGAGCAGTTCTTC
many	TRBV9	TRBD2	TRBJ2-1	CASSPRLAGMRVEQFF	TGTGCCAGCAGCCCGAGGCTAGCGGGGATGCGGGTAGAGCAGTTCTTC
many	TRBV4-1	.	TRBJ2-7	CASSQTTEQYF	TGCGCCAGCAGCCAAACGACAGAGCAGTACTTC
.	TRBV6-5	.	TRBJ1-2	CASSPYNYGYTF	TGTGCCAGCAGTCCCTATAACTATGGCTACACCTTC
many	TRBV29-1	.	TRBJ1-1	CSVEAPATLYTEAFF	TGCAGCGTTGAAGCTCCAGCTACCCTTTATACTGAAGCTTTCTTT
many	TRBV5-1	.	TRBJ2-7	CASSLDDRQQYF	TGCGCCAGCAGCTTGGATGACAGACAACAGTACTTC
many	TRBV12-3/TRBV12-4	.	TRBJ2-1	CASSLGPKGNEQFF	TGTGCCAGCAGTTTAGGCCCGAAGGGGAATGAGCAGTTCTTC
few	TRBV27	.	TRBJ1-2	CASSGGGSYGYTF	TGTGCCAGCAGTGGTGGGGGGTCGTATGGCTACACCTTC
.	TRBV4-1	.	TRBJ1-2	CASSQETSGRVFGYGYTF	TGCGCCAGCAGCCAAGAGACCTCAGGAAGGGTTTTCGGCTATGGCTACACCTTC
many	TRBV29-1	.	TRBJ1-1	CSVVWTETNTEAFF	TGCAGCGTTGTTTGGACGGAGACGAACACTGAAGCTTTCTTT
.	TRBV7-6	TRBD1	TRBJ2-6	CASSWDRKGDSGANVLTF	TGTGCCAGCAGCTGGGACAGAAAGGGGGACTCTGGGGCCAACGTCCTGACTTTC
.	TRBV28	TRBD2	TRBJ2-1	CASSFWRSGINEQFF	TGTGCCAGCAGTTTTTGGCGGAGCGGGATCAATGAGCAGTTCTTC
.	TRBV20-1	TRBD2	TRBJ2-1	CSAKKAAGGPYEQFF	TGCAGTGCTAAGAAGGCAGCGGGGGGGCCATATGAGCAGTTCTTC
many	TRBV6-6	.	TRBJ2-2	CASSMNTGELFF	TGTGCCAGCAGTATGAACACCGGGGAGCTGTTTTTT
many	TRBV9	.	TRBJ2-7	CASSVVAGTNEQYF	TGTGCCAGCAGCGTAGTGGCGGGAACTAACGAGCAGTACTTC
many	TRBV10-3	.	TRBJ2-5	CAISGDGTGSAQYF	TGTGCCATCAGTGGGGACGGCACGGGGAGTGCCCAGTACTTC
many	TRBV28	.	TRBJ1-2	CASSFNRLNYGYTF	TGTGCCAGCAGTTTTAACCGACTGAACTATGGCTACACCTTC
.	TRBV20-1	.	TRBJ2-1	CCGDQSSVSNYNEQFF	TGCTGTGGGGATCAATCTAGCGTCTCGAACTACAATGAGCAGTTCTTC
.	TRBV2	TRBD2	TRBJ2-1	CTFSFERGGYNEQFF	TGTACCTTCAGTTTCGAGCGGGGGGGTTACAATGAGCAGTTCTTC
few	TRBV29-1	.	TRBJ2-7	CSVVERFSYEQYF	TGCAGCGTTGTTGAAAGGTTCTCCTACGAGCAGTACTTC
many	TRBV7-9	.	TRBJ2-3	CASSPAYTDTQYF	TGTGCCAGCAGCCCCGCCTACACAGATACGCAGTATTTT
many	TRBV18	.	TRBJ2-6	CASYKAFSRKAPGANVLTF	TGTGCCAGCTACAAAGCCTTTTCACGAAAGGCTCCCGGGGCCAACGTCCTGACTTTC
many	TRBV6-1	.	TRBJ2-3	CASRTDSSPGDTQYF	TGTGCCAGCAGGACGGACAGCTCCCCTGGGGATACGCAGTATTTT
.	TRBV7-6	.	TRBJ2-3	CASSPPGPRSTDTQYF	TGTGCCAGCAGCCCCCCGGGCCCTAGGAGCACAGATACGCAGTATTTT
.	TRBV7-2	.	TRBJ2-5	CASSSTTGSTRQETQYF	TGTGCCAGCAGCTCGACGACGGGGTCGACGCGCCAAGAGACCCAGTACTTC
many	TRBV4-2	.	TRBJ2-1	CASSPTVGYNEQFF	TGTGCCAGCAGCCCGACGGTAGGCTACAATGAGCAGTTCTTC
many	TRBV9	.	TRBJ1-6	CASSAGLAHSPLHF	TGTGCCAGCAGCGCGGGACTGGCTCATTCACCCCTCCACTTT
many	TRBV20-1	.	TRBJ2-1	CSARDSYNEQFF	TGCAGTGCCAGGGACTCCTACAATGAGCAGTTCTTC
many	TRBV29-1	.	TRBJ1-4	CSVEVRGGKLFF	TGCAGCGTTGAAGTCCGGGGGGGTAAACTGTTTTTT
many	TRBV5-1	.	TRBJ2-7	CASSLGGEQYF	TGTGCCAGCAGTTTGGGTGGCGAGCAGTACTTC
many	TRBV7-6	TRBD1	TRBJ2-1	CASSLELPLVGQLYNEQFF	TGTGCCAGCAGCTTAGAGTTGCCTTTAGTGGGACAGCTCTACAATGAGCAGTTCTTC
few	TRBV13	TRBD2	TRBJ2-1	CASSLGFGGRGNEQFF	TGTGCCAGCAGCTTAGGCTTCGGCGGGAGAGGGAATGAGCAGTTCTTC
many	TRBV7-8	.	TRBJ2-3	CASSLWASTDTQYF	TGTGCCAGCAGCTTATGGGCTAGCACAGATACGCAGTATTTT
many	TRBV20-1	TRBD2	TRBJ2-1	CSATGLAGSNEQFF	TGCAGTGCCACTGGACTAGCGGGATCCAATGAGCAGTTCTTC
many	TRBV4-3	.	TRBJ1-2	CASSQDLGRGGYGYTF	TGCGCCAGCAGCCAAGATCTGGGACGGGGCGGCTATGGCTACACCTTC
.	TRBV5-6	TRBD2	TRBJ2-1	CAMSLGLGLAGYNEQFF	TGTGCCATGAGCCTCGGCCTGGGACTAGCGGGTTACAATGAGCAGTTCTTC
many	TRBV29-1	.	TRBJ2-5	CSVESIDPRETQYF	TGCAGCGTTGAGTCCATTGACCCCAGGGAGACCCAGTACTTC
few	TRBV29-1	.	TRBJ1-1	CSVLFNTEAFF	TGCAGCGTACTATTCAACACTGAAGCTTTCTTT
many	TRBV29-1	.	TRBJ2-1	CSVDPGLPPRSYNEQFF	TGCAGCGTTGATCCGGGACTCCCGCCCAGGTCCTACAATGAGCAGTTCTTC
many	TRBV5-5	TRBD1	TRBJ2-1	CASSRGQVHSLYNEQFF	TGTGCCAGCAGCCGAGGACAGGTCCACTCACTCTACAATGAGCAGTTCTTC
many	TRBV29-1	TRBD2	TRBJ2-1	CSVELAGGSYNEQFF	TGCAGCGTTGAACTAGCGGGTGGCTCCTACAATGAGCAGTTCTTC
few	TRBV20-1	.	TRBJ2-7	CSARGRVMLYEQYF	TGCAGTGCTCGCGGCCGGGTTATGCTTTACGAGCAGTACTTC
few	TRBV6-2/TRBV6-3	.	TRBJ2-1	CASKGNEQFF	TGTGCCAGCAAGGGAAATGAGCAGTTCTTC
few	TRBV5-1	.	TRBJ1-2	CASSLGATGNYGYTF	TGCGCCAGCAGCTTGGGAGCAACAGGGAACTATGGCTACACCTTC
many	TRBV20-1	.	TRBJ2-1	CSARGGFSDNEQFF	TGCAGTGCTAGGGGCGGATTTTCCGACAATGAGCAGTTCTTC
many	TRBV25-1	.	TRBJ2-2	CASRSRYTGELFF	TGTGCCAGCAGAAGCAGATACACCGGGGAGCTGTTTTTT
many	TRBV24-1	TRBD1	TRBJ2-2	CATSDLSGGGTGELFF	TGTGCCACCAGTGATTTGTCAGGGGGTGGCACCGGGGAGCTGTTTTTT
few	TRBV7-2	TRBD2	TRBJ2-7	CASSLTSGSSEQYF	TGTGCCAGCAGCCTTACTAGCGGGAGCTCCGAGCAGTACTTC
many	TRBV6-5	.	TRBJ1-1	CASSYSILSAEAFF	TGTGCCAGCAGTTACTCTATTTTGAGCGCTGAAGCTTTCTTT
many	TRBV3-1	TRBD1	TRBJ1-1	CASSPWTGAMNTEAFF	TGTGCCAGCAGCCCTTGGACAGGAGCTATGAACACTGAAGCTTTCTTT